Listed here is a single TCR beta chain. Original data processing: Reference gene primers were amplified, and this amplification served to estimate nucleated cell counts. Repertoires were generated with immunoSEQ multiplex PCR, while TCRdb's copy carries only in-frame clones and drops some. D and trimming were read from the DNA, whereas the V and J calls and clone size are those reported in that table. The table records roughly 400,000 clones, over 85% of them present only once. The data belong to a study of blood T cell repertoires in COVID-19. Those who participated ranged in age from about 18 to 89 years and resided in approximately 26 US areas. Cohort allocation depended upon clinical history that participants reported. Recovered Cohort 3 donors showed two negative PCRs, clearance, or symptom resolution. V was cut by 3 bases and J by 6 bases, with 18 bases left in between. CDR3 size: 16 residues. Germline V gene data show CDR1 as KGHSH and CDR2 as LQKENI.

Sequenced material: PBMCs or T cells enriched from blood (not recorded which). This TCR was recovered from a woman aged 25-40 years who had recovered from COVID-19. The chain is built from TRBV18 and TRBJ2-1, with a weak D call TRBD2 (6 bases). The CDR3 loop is CASSPEASAFSNEQFF. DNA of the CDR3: TGTGCCAGCTCACCGGAAGCTAGCGCCTTCTCCAATGAGCAGTTCTTC.